The 12 T cell receptor beta chains below were found in one sample sequenced in a study of cytomegalovirus exposure and HLA in healthy donors. Sequencing used immunoSEQ multiplex PCR; TCRdb keeps in-frame clones, though not all of them. Here the sample spans about 100,000 clones, about 85% being singletons. Source material: PBMCs. The origin of the receptors is a woman aged 18-29 years in good health and CMV-seronegative.

This chain joins TRBV9 and TRBJ2-5, with D tentatively TRBD1 (6 bases). V was shortened by 1 base and J by 5 bases, with 15 bases between the two germline ends. From germline, CDR1 is SGDLS and CDR2 YYNGEE. The CDR3 runs 15 residues. As DNA, the CDR3 is TGTGCCAGCAGCGTATACGACTCCCAGGGGGAGACCCAGTACTTC. This sequence encodes CASSVYDSQGETQYF. Based on the CDR3 plus reference TRBV9 and TRBJ2-5, the full variable domain is DSGVTQTPKHLITATGQRVTLRCSPRSGDLSVYWYQQSLDQGLQFLIQYYNGEERAKGNILERFSAQQFPDLHSELNLSSLELGDSALYFCASSVYDSQGETQYFGPGTRLLVL.

The chain employs TRBV15 and TRBJ2-2; D may be TRBD2 (5 bases). Trimming cost V 8 bases and J 1 base, with 23 bases left between them. CDR1 is LNHNV, CDR2 YYDKDF, per germline (reference sequence). The length of the CDR3 is 18 residues. CDR3 in amino acids: CATAHWGGRSGNTGELFF. DNA of the CDR3: TGTGCCACCGCGCATTGGGGTGGAAGAAGCGGGAACACCGGGGAGCTGTTTTTT. The whole variable domain, remainder taken from reference TRBV15 and TRBJ2-2, is DAMVIQNPRYQVTQFGKPVTLSCSQTLNHNVMYWYQQKSSQAPKLLFHYYDKDFNNEADTPDNFQSRRPNTSFCFLDIRSPGLGDTAMYLCATAHWGGRSGNTGELFFGEGSRLTVL.

This sequence joins TRBV5-6 and TRBJ2-1; 9 bases match TRBD2. Trimming removed 3 bases from V and 2 bases from J; junction bases left unmatched: 9. The germline gives CDR1 SGHDT, CDR2 YYEEEE. This CDR3 has 17 amino acids. DNA of the CDR3: TGTGCCAGCAGCTCTCTCGGGGGCGGGGGGGCCTACAATGAGCAGTTCTTC. Translating gives CASSSLGGGGAYNEQFF.

This chain joins TRBV7-9 and TRBJ1-3; no firm D call. CDR3 length equals 17 residues. From germline, CDR1 is SEHNR and CDR2 FQNEAQ (reference sequence). Trimming stripped 4 bases from V and 0 bases from J, with 16 bases between. The CDR3 DNA reads as TGTGCCAGCAGCTCCTCCCGATCTTACTCCTCTGGAAACACCATATATTTT. This encodes CASSSSRSYSSGNTIYF.

V gene TRBV5-6 combines with J gene TRBJ1-3; possibly TRBD1 for D (5 bases). Germline lookup yields CDR1 SGHDT and CDR2 YYEEEE. The CDR3 has 15 residues. Trimming stripped 0 bases from V and 8 bases from J, with 15 bases between. This CDR3 reads CASSLEAGWPDTIYF. The DNA of the CDR3 is TGTGCCAGCAGCTTGGAGGCAGGGTGGCCGGACACCATATATTTT.

This chain connects TRBV7-9 to TRBJ2-1, with TRBD1 identical over 12 bases. Trimming cost V 4 bases and J 10 bases; bases outside gene matches: 8. CDR1 is SEHNR and CDR2 is FQNEAQ in the germline V gene (reference sequence). This CDR3 has 15 residues. The CDR3 nucleotides are TGTGCCAGCAGCTCCGGGACAGGGGGCATTTGGGAGCAGTTCTTC. Translating gives CASSSGTGGIWEQFF. Full variable domain (outside the CDR3, taken from reference TRBV7-9 and TRBJ2-1): DTGVSQNPRHKITKRGQNVTFRCDPISEHNRLYWYRQTLGQGPEFLTYFQNEAQLEKSRLLSDRFSAERPKGSFSTLEIQRTEQGDSAMYLCASSSGTGGIWEQFFGPGTRLTVL.

The chain couples TRBV4-2 to TRBJ2-2; D may be TRBD2 (7 bases). V was cut by 0 bases and J by 2 bases, with 13 bases left in between. CDR3 length: 17 amino acids. The germline V gene has CDR1 LGHNA and CDR2 YNFKEQ. The CDR3 reads CASSQDWGGPNTGELFF. In DNA, the CDR3 is TGTGCCAGCAGCCAAGATTGGGGGGGCCCTAACACCGGGGAGCTGTTTTTT.

The chain uses TRBV5-6 and TRBJ2-5, with D possibly matching TRBD2 (5 bases). Per germline, CDR1 SGHDT and CDR2 YYEEEE. Trimming took off 0 bases at V and 5 bases at J, with 11 bases between the two ends. The CDR3 sequence is 14 residues long. CDR3 in DNA: TGTGCCAGCAGCTTGGCCCGGGGTCTCGAGACCCAGTACTTC. As protein: CASSLARGLETQYF. Filled out from reference TRBV5-6 and TRBJ2-5, the complete variable domain reads DAGVTQSPTHLIKTRGQQVTLRCSPKSGHDTVSWYQQALGQGPQFIFQYYEEEERQRGNFPDRFSGHQFPNYSSELNVNALLLGDSALYLCASSLARGLETQYFGPGTRLLVL.

This chain links TRBV6-5 with TRBJ1-2; no clear D. Trimming removed 5 bases from V and 7 bases from J, with 17 bases in between. The CDR3 is 14 residues long. In germline, CDR1 is MNHEY, CDR2 SVGAGI. The CDR3 loop is CASSPLTGLGGYTF. The CDR3 nucleotides read TGTGCCAGCAGTCCCCTTACGGGGTTAGGTGGCTACACCTTC.

The chain uses TRBV5-1 and TRBJ2-3; 10 bases agree with TRBD2. J lost 12 bases, V lost 2 bases, and 9 bases had no gene match. The CDR3 has 14 residues. Germline V gene lookup returns CDR1 SGHRS and CDR2 YFSETQ. The CDR3 here is CASSFYSGGPFQYF. The CDR3 nucleotides read TGCGCCAGCAGCTTCTATAGCGGGGGGCCTTTTCAGTATTTT.

This chain joins TRBV28 and TRBJ1-6; D remains ambiguous. The CDR3 runs to 15 residues. The V and J ends lost 3 bases and 1 base respectively, with 7 bases between them. CDR1 MDHEN and CDR2 SYDVKM come from the germline V gene. This CDR3 is CASSFELSYNSPLHF. The CDR3 DNA reads as TGTGCCAGCAGTTTCGAGTTGTCCTATAATTCACCCCTCCACTTT.

CDR3 protein: CASRSGTGDGLSTEAFF. CDR3 bases: TGTGCCAGCAGATCCGGGACAGGGGACGGCTTAAGCACTGAAGCTTTCTTT. The chain carries TRBV19 and TRBJ1-1; 10 bases agree with TRBD1. The CDR3 spans 17 residues. Germline loops: CDR1 LNHDA, CDR2 SQIVND (reference sequence). V trimming: 9 bases; J trimming: 4 bases; junction bases outside the gene matches: 17.